This TCR beta chain was retrieved from a study of breast tumors, draining lymph nodes, adjacent tissues. TCRdb fed the multiplex PCR reads into MiXCR, producing one record per CDR3 protein. The repertoire holds over 200,000 distinct CDR3 sequences, 30% to 35% seen once, with approximately 3.7% in the top ten. Samples came from axillary lymph nodes draining the breast cancer. Germline V lookup: CDR1 SNHLY, CDR2 FYNNEI. Germline trimming cut 7 bases from V and 8 bases from J; bases unmatched to any gene: 9. CDR3 length: 14 amino acids. The chain combines TRBV2 with TRBJ1-4; 8 nucleotides align to TRBD1. The TCR was taken from a female donor with breast cancer. Some clones in this sample may be carry-over from other donors' samples. Sequencing was performed on axillary lymph node tissue. CDR3 region: CASNTDRGKEKLFF. In DNA form, the CDR3 reads TGTGCCAGCAACACCGACAGGGGAAAAGAAAAACTGTTTTTT.